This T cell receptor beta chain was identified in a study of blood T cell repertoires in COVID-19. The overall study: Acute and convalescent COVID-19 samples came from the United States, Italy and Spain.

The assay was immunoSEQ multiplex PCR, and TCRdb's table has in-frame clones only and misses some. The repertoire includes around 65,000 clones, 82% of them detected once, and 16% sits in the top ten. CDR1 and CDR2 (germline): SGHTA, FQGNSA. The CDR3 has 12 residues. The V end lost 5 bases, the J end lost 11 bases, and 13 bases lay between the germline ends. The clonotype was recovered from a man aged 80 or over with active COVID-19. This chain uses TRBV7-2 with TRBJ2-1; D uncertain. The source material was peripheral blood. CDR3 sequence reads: CASSGDVVKQFF. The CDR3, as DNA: TGTGCCAGCAGCGGAGACGTCGTGAAGCAGTTCTTC.